This T cell receptor beta chain emerged from a study of blood T cell repertoires in COVID-19. Germline CDR1 is ENHRY and CDR2 is SYGVKD. This CDR3 has 15 residues. The V and J ends lost 8 bases and 1 base, in that order; junction bases with no gene match: 7. Measured with immunoSEQ multiplex PCR; TCRdb has only the in-frame clones, and not every one. The sample contains roughly 200,000 clones, roughly nine tenths of which appear only once. This receptor was identified in a man aged 55 to 70 with active or convalescent COVID-19. The chain uses TRBV10-3 and TRBJ2-2; 7 positions match TRBD2. The sample consisted of peripheral blood. As DNA, the CDR3 is TGTGCCATCGGGGGGGGGACCCTGAACACCGGGGAGCTGTTTTTT. This gives the protein CAIGGGTLNTGELFF.